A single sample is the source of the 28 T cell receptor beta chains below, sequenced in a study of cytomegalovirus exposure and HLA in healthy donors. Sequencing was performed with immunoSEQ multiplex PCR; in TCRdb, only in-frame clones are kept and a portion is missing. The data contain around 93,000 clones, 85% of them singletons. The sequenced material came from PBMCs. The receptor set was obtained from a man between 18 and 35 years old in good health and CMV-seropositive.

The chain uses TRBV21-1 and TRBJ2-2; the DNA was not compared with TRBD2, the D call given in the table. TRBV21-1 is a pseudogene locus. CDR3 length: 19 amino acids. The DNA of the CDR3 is TGTGCCAGCAGCAAAGTGGCTAGCCTGCCCCATCAGGTCACCGGGGAGCTGTTTTTT. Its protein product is CASSKVASLPHQVTGELFF.

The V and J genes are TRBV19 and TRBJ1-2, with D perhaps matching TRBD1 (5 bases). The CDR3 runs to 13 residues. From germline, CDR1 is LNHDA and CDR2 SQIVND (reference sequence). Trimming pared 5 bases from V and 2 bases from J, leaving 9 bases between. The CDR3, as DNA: TGTGCCAGTAGTGTCAGGGTGAACTATGGCTACACCTTC. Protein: CASSVRVNYGYTF.

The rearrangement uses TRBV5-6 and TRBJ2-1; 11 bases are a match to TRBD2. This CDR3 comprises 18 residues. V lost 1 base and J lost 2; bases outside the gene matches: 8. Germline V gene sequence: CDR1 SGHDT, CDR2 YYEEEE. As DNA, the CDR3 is TGTGCCAGCAGCTTGTTTAGCGGGAGGGAGGGGCCCTACAATGAGCAGTTCTTC. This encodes CASSLFSGREGPYNEQFF.

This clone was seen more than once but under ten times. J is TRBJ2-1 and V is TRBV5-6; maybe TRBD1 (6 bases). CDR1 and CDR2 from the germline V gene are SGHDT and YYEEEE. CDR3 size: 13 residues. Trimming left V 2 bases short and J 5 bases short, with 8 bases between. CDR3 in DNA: TGTGCCAGCAGCTTTGGGGGCAACAATGAGCAGTTCTTC. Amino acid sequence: CASSFGGNNEQFF.

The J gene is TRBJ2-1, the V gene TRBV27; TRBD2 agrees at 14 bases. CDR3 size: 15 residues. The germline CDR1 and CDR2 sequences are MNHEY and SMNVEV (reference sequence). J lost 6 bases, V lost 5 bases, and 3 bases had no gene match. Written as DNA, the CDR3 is TGTGCCAGCAGTCCCGGGACTAGCGGGAGCAATGAGCAGTTCTTC. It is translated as CASSPGTSGSNEQFF.

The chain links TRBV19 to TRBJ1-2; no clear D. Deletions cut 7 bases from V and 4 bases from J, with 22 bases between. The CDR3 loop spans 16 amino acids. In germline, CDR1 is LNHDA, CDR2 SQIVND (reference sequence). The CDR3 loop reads CASNPMGRSQIYGYTF. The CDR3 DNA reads TGTGCCAGTAACCCGATGGGGAGGAGCCAGATCTATGGCTACACCTTC. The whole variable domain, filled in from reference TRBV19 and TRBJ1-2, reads DGGITQSPKYLFRKEGQNVTLSCEQNLNHDAMYWYRQDPGQGLRLIYYSQIVNDFQKGDIAEGYSVSREKKESFPLTVTSAQKNPTAFYLCASNPMGRSQIYGYTFGSGTRLTVV.

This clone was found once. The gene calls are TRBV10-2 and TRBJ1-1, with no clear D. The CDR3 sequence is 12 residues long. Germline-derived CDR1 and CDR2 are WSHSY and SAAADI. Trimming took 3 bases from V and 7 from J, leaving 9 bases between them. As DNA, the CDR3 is TGCGCCAGCAGTGAATCGAGTTTTGAAGCTTTCTTT. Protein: CASSESSFEAFF.

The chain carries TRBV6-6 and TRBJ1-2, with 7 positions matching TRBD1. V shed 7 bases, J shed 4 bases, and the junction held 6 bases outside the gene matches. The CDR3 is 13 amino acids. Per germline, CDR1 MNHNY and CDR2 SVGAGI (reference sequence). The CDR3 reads CASKPGQSYGYTF. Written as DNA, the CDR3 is TGTGCCAGCAAACCGGGACAGTCCTATGGCTACACCTTC.

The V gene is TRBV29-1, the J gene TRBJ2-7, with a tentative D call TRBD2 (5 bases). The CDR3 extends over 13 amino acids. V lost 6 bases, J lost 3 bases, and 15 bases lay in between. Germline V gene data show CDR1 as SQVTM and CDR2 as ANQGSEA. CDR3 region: CSVMWLGGYEQYF. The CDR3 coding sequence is TGCAGCGTGATGTGGTTAGGAGGCTACGAGCAGTACTTC.

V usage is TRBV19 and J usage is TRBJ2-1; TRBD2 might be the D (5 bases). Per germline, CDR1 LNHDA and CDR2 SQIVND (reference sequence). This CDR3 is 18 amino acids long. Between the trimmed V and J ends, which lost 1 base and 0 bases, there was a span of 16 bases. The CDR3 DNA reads TGTGCCAGTAGTATAGCTACGGACTTACATAACTCCTACAATGAGCAGTTCTTC. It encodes CASSIATDLHNSYNEQFF.

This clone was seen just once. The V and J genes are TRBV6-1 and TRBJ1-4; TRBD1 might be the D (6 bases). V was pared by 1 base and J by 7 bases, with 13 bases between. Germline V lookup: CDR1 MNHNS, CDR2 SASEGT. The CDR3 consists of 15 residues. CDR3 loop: CASSEGGQGSEKLFF. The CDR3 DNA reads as TGTGCCAGCAGTGAAGGGGGGCAGGGTAGTGAAAAACTGTTTTTT.

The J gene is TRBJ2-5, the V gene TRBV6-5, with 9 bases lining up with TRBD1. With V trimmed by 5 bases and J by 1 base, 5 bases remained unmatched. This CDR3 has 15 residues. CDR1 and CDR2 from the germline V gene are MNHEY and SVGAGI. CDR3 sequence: CASSMTGGSQETQYF. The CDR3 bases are TGTGCCAGCAGTATGACAGGGGGGAGCCAAGAGACCCAGTACTTC.

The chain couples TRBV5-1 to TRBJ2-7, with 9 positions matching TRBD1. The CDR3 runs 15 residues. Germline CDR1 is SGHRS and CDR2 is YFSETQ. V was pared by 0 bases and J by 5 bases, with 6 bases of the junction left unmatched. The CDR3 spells CASSLEGTGIHEQYF. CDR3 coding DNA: TGCGCCAGCAGCTTGGAGGGGACAGGGATCCACGAGCAGTACTTC.

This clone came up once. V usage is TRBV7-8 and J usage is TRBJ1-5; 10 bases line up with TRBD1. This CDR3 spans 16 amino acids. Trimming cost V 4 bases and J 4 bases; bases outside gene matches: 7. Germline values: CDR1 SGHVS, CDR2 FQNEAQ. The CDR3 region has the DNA TGTGCCAGCAGCTCACCGGGGGGACAGGGGAATCAGCCCCAGCATTTT. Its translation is CASSSPGGQGNQPQHF.

The CDR3 here is CASSLQGGTGSYNEQFF. As DNA, the CDR3 is TGCGCCAGCAGCTTGCAAGGCGGGACAGGTTCCTACAATGAGCAGTTCTTC. The chain is built from TRBV5-1 and TRBJ2-1; 8 nucleotides line up with TRBD1. The germline V gene has CDR1 SGHRS and CDR2 YFSETQ. The V and J ends lost 1 base and 1 base, in that order; junction bases with no gene match: 7. The CDR3 loop spans 17 amino acids.

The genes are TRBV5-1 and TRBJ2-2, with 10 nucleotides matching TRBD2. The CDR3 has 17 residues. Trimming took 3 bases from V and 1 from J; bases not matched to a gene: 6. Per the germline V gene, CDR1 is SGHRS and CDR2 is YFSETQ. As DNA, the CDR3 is TGCGCCAGCAGCTGGGGGACTAGCGACCTGAACACCGGGGAGCTGTTTTTT. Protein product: CASSWGTSDLNTGELFF. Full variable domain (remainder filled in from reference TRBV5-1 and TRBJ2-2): KAGVTQTPRYLIKTRGQQVTLSCSPISGHRSVSWYQQTPGQGLQFLFEYFSETQRNKGNFPGRFSGRQFSNSRSEMNVSTLELGDSALYLCASSWGTSDLNTGELFFGEGSRLTVL.

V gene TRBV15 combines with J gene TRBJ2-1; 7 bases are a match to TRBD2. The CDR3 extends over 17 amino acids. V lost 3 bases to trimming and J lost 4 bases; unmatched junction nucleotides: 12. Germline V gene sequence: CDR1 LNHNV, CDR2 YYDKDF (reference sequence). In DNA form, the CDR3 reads TGTGCCACCAGCAGGGAAAGAGCGGGATTCCGGTACAATGAGCAGTTCTTC. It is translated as CATSRERAGFRYNEQFF.

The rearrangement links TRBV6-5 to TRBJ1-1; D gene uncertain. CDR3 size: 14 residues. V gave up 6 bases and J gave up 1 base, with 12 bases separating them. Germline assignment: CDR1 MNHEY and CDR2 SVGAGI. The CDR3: CASRAPAANTEAFF. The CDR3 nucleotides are TGTGCCAGCAGAGCCCCTGCTGCGAACACTGAAGCTTTCTTT.

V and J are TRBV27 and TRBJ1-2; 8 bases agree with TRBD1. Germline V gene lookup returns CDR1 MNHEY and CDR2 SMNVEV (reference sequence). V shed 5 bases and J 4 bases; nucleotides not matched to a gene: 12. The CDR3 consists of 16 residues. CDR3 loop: CASSHHGQGDGYGYTF. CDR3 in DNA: TGTGCCAGCAGTCATCATGGACAGGGTGATGGCTATGGCTACACCTTC.

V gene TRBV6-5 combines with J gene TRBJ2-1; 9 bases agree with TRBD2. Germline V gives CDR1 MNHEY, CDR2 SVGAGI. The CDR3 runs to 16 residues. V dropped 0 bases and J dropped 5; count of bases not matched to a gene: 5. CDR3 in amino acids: CASSYSWAGGDNEQFF. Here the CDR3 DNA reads TGTGCCAGCAGTTACTCATGGGCGGGAGGGGACAATGAGCAGTTCTTC.

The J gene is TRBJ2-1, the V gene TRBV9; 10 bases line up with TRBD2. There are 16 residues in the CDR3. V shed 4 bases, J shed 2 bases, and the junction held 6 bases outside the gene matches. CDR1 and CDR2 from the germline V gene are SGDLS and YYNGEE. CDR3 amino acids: CASSSLAGGPYNEQFF. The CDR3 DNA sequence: TGTGCCAGCAGCTCCTTAGCGGGAGGCCCCTACAATGAGCAGTTCTTC.

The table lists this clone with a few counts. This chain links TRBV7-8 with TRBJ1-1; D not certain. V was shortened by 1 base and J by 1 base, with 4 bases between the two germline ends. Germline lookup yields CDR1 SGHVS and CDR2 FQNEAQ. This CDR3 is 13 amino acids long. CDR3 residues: CASSLGQNTEAFF. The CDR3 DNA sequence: TGTGCCAGCAGCTTAGGGCAGAACACTGAAGCTTTCTTT.

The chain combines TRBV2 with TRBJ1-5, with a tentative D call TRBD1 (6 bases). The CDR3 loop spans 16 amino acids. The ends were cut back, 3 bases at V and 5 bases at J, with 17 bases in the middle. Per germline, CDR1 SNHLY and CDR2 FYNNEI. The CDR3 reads CASSDGQIWSDQPQHF. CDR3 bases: TGTGCCAGCAGTGACGGACAGATTTGGTCGGATCAGCCCCAGCATTTT.

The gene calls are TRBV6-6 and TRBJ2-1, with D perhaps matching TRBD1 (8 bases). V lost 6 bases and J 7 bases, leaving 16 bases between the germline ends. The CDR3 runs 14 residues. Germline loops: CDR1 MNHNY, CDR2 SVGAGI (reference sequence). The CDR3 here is CASRKTGGGNEQFF. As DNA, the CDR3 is TGTGCCAGCAGGAAAACAGGGGGAGGGAATGAGCAGTTCTTC.

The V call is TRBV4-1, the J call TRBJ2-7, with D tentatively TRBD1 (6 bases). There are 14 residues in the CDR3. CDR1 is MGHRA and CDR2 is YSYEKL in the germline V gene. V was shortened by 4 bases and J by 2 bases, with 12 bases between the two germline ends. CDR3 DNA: TGCGCCAGCAGCCCCGGGGACAAGACCTACGAGCAGTACTTC. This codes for CASSPGDKTYEQYF.

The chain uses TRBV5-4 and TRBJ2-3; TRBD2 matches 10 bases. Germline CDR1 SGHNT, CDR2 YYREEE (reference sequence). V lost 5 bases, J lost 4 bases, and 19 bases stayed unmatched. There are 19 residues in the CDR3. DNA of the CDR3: TGTGCCAGCAGTTCCCGTTCCGTTCTAGCGGGAGTAGTATCAGATACGCAGTATTTT. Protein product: CASSSRSVLAGVVSDTQYF. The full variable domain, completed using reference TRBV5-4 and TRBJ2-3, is ETGVTQSPTHLIKTRGQQVTLRCSSQSGHNTVSWYQQALGQGPQFIFQYYREEENGRGNFPPRFSGLQFPNYSSELNVNALELDDSALYLCASSSRSVLAGVVSDTQYFGPGTRLTVL.

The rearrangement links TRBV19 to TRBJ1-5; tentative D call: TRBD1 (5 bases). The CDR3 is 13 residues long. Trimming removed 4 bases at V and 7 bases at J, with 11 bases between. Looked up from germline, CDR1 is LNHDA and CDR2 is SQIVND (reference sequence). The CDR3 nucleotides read TGTGCCAGTAGTAGCAGGGAGGGGCAGCCCCAGCATTTT. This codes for CASSSREGQPQHF.

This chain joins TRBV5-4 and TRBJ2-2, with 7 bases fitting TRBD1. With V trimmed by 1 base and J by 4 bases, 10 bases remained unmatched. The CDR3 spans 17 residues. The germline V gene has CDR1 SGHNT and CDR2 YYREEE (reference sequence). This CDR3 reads CASSLRPGTAPTGELFF. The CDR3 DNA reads TGTGCCAGCAGCTTGCGCCCCGGGACAGCCCCCACCGGGGAGCTGTTTTTT.